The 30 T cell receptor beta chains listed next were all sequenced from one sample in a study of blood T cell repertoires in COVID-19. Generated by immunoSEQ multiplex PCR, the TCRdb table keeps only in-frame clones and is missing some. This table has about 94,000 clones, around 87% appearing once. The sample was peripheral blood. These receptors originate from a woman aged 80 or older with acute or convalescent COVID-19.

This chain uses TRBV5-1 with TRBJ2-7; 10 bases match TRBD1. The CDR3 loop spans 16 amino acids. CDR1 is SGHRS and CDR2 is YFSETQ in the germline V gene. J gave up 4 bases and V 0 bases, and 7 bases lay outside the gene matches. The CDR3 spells CASSLATGGVSYEQYF. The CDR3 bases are TGCGCCAGCAGCTTGGCGACAGGGGGCGTCTCGTACGAGCAGTACTTC. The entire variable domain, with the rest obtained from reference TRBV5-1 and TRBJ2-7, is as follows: KAGVTQTPRYLIKTRGQQVTLSCSPISGHRSVSWYQQTPGQGLQFLFEYFSETQRNKGNFPGRFSGRQFSNSRSEMNVSTLELGDSALYLCASSLATGGVSYEQYFGPGTRLTVT.

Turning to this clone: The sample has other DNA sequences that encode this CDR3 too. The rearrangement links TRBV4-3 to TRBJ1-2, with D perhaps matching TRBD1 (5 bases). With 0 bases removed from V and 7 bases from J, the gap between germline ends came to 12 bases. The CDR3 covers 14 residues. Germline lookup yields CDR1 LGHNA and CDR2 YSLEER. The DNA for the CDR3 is TGCGCCAGCAGCCAAGATAGGAGGGGCGGTGGCTACACCTTC. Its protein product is CASSQDRRGGGYTF.

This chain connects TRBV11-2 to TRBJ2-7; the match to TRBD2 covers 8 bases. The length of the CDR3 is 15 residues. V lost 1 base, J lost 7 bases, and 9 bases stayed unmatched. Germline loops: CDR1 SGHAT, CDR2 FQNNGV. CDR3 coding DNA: TGTGCCAGCAGCTTAGTGACGGGAGGGCCTGAAGAGCAGTACTTC. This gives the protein CASSLVTGGPEEQYF.

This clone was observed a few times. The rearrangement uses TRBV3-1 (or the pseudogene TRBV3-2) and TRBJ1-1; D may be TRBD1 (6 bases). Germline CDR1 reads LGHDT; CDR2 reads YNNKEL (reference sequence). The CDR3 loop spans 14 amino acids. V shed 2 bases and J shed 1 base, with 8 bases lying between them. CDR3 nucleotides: TGTGCCAGCAGCCAAACGACAGGGAACACTGAAGCTTTCTTT. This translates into CASSQTTGNTEAFF.

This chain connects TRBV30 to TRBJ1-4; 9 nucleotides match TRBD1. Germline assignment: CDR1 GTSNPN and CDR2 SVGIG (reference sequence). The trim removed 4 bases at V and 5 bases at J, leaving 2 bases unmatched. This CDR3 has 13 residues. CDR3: CAWKGQGNEKLFF. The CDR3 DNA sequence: TGTGCCTGGAAAGGACAGGGGAATGAAAAACTGTTTTTT. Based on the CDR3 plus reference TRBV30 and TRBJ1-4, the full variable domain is SQTIHQWPATLVQPVGSPLSLECTVEGTSNPNLYWYRQAAGRGLQLLFYSVGIGQISSEVPQNLSASRPQDRQFILSSKKLLLSDSGFYLCAWKGQGNEKLFFGSGTQLSVL.

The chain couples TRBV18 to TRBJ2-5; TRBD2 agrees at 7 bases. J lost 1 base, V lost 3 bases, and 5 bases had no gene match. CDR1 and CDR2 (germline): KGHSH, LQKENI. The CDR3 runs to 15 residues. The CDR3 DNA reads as TGTGCCAGCTCACCGCGGGGGACTACCCAAGAGACCCAGTACTTC. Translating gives CASSPRGTTQETQYF.

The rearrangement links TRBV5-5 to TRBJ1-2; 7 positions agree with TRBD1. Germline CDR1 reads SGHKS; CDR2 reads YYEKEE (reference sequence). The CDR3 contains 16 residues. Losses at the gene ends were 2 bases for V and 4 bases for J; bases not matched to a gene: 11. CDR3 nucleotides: TGTGCCAGCAGCTTTCGGACAGGAGACGCCTTCTATGGCTACACCTTC. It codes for CASSFRTGDAFYGYTF.

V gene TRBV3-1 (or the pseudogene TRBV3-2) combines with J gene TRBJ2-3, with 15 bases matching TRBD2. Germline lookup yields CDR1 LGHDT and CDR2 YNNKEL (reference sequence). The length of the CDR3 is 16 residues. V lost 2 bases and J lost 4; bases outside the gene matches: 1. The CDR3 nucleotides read TGTGCCAGCAGCCAAAGGACTAGCGGGGGGGCAGATACGCAGTATTTT. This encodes CASSQRTSGGADTQYF.

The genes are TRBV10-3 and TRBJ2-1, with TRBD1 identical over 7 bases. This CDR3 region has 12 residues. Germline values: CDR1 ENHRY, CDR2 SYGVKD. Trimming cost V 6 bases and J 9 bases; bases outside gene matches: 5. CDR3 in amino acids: CAISETGAEQFF. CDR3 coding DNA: TGTGCCATCAGCGAAACAGGGGCTGAGCAGTTCTTC.

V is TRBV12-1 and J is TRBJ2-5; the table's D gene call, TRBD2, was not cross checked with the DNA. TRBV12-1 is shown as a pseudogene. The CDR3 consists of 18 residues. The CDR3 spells CASSFRLGERGGVETQYF. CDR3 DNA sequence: TGTGCCAGCAGCTTTAGGCTGGGGGAGCGGGGGGGTGTGGAGACCCAGTACTTC.

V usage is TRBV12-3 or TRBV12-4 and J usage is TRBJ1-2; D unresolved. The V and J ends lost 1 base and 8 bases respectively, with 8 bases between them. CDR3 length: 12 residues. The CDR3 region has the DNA TGTGCCAGCAGTTTAGTGGGCGCAGGCTACACCTTC. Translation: CASSLVGAGYTF.

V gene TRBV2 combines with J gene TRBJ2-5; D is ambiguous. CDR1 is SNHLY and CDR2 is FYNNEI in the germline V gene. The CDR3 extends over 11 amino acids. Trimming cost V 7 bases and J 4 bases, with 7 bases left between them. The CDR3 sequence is CASKSGETQYF. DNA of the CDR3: TGTGCCAGCAAATCGGGAGAGACCCAGTACTTC. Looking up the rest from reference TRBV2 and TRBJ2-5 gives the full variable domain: EPEVTQTPSHQVTQMGQEVILRCVPISNHLYFYWYRQILGQKVEFLVSFYNNEISEKSEIFDDQFSVERPDGSNFTLKIRSTKLEDSAMYFCASKSGETQYFGPGTRLLVL.

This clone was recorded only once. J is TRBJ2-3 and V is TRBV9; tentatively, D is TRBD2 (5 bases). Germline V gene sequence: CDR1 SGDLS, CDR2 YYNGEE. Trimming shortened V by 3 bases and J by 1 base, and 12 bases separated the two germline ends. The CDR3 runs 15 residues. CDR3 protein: CASSDSGMGTDTQYF. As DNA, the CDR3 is TGTGCCAGCAGCGACTCCGGGATGGGCACAGATACGCAGTATTTT.

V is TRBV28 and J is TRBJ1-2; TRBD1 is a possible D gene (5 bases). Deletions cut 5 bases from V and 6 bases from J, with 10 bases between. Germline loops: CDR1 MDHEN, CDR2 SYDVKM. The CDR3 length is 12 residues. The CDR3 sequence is CASSTDRNGYTF. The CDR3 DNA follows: TGTGCCAGCAGTACTGACAGAAATGGCTACACCTTC.

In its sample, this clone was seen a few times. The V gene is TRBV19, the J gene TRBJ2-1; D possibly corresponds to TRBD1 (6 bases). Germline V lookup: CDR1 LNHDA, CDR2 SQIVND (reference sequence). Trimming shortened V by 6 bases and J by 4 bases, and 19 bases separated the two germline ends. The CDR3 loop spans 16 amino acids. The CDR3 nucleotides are TGTGCCAGTAGCTCGATTCCACAGGGCCCGTACAATGAGCAGTTCTTC. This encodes CASSSIPQGPYNEQFF.

CDR3 in amino acids: CASSLGTANTEAFF. As DNA, the CDR3 is TGCGCCAGCAGCTTGGGGACAGCGAACACTGAAGCTTTCTTT. J is TRBJ1-1 and V is TRBV5-1; D is possibly TRBD1 (6 bases). Between the trimmed V and J ends, which lost 0 bases and 1 base, there was a span of 7 bases. CDR1 is SGHRS, CDR2 YFSETQ, per germline. This CDR3 comprises 14 residues.

CDR3 in DNA: TGTGCCAGCAGCCGGGGAGGGGGGGAGCAGTACTTC. Protein product: CASSRGGGEQYF. The V and J genes are TRBV6-5 and TRBJ2-7, with a weak D call TRBD2 (7 bases). Trimming removed 6 bases from V and 7 bases from J, with 13 bases in between. CDR1 is MNHEY and CDR2 is SVGAGI in the germline V gene. The CDR3 is 12 residues long.

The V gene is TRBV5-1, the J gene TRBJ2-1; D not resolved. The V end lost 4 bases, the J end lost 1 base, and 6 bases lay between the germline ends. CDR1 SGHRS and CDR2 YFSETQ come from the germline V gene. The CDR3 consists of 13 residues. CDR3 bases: TGCGCCAGCAGCCAAATTTCCTACAATGAGCAGTTCTTC. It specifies CASSQISYNEQFF.

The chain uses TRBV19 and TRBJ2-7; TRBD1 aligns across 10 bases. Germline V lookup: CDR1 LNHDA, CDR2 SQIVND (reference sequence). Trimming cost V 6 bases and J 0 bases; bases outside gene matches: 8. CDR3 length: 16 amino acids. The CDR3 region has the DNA TGTGCCAGTAGCCCAGAACGGACAGGGGGCTCCTACGAGCAGTACTTC. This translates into CASSPERTGGSYEQYF.

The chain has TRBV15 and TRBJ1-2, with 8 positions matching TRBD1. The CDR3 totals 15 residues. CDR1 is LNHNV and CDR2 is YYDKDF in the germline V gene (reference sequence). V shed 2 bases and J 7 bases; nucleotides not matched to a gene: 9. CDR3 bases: TGTGCCACCAGCAGATCCCTGGACAGGGCACTTGGCTACACCTTC. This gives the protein CATSRSLDRALGYTF.

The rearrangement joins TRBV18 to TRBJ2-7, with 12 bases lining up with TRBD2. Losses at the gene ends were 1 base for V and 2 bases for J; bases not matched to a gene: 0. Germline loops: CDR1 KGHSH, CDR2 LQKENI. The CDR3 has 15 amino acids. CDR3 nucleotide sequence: TGTGCCAGCTCACCACGGACTAGCGGGACCTACGAGCAGTACTTC. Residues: CASSPRTSGTYEQYF.

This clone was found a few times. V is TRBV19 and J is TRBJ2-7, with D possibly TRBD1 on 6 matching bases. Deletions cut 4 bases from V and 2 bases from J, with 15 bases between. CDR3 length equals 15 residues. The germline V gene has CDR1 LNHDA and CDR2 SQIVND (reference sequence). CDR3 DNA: TGTGCCAGTAGTAATCAGGGGTCCACTACCTACGAGCAGTACTTC. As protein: CASSNQGSTTYEQYF.

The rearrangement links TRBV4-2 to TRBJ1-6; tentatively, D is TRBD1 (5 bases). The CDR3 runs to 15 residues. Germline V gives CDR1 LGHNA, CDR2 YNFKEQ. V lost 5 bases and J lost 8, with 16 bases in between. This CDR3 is CASSSLQVKDSPLHF. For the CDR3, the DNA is TGTGCCAGCAGCTCACTACAGGTTAAGGATTCACCCCTCCACTTT.

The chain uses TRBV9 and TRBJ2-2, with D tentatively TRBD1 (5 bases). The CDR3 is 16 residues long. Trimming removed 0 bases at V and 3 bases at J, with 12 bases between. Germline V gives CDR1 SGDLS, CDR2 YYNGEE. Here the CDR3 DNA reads TGTGCCAGCAGCGTAGCAGGGCGGACCTACACCGGGGAGCTGTTTTTT. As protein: CASSVAGRTYTGELFF.

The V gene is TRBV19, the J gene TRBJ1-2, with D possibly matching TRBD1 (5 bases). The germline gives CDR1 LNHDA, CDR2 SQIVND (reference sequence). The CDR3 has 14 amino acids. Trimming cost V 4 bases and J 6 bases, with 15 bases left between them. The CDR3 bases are TGTGCCAGTAGTAATAGGAGGGGAGGTGATGGCTACACCTTC. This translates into CASSNRRGGDGYTF. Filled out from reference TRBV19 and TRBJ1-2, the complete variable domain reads DGGITQSPKYLFRKEGQNVTLSCEQNLNHDAMYWYRQDPGQGLRLIYYSQIVNDFQKGDIAEGYSVSREKKESFPLTVTSAQKNPTAFYLCASSNRRGGDGYTFGSGTRLTVV.

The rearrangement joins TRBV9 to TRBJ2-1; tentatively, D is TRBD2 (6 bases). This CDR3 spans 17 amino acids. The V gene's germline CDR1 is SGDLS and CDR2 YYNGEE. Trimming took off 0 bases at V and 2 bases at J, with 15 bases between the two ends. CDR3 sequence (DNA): TGTGCCAGCAGCGTAGGTTCGAGGGAGGTCACCTACAATGAGCAGTTCTTC. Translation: CASSVGSREVTYNEQFF.

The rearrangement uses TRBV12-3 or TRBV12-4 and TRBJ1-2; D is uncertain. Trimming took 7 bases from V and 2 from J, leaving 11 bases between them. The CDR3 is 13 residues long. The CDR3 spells CASMRRLNYGYTF. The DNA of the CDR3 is TGTGCCAGCATGAGGAGGCTGAACTATGGCTACACCTTC.

The CDR3 sequence is CASSLRLAGEETQYF. The CDR3 bases are TGTGCCAGCAGCCTGAGACTAGCGGGGGAAGAGACCCAGTACTTC. The rearrangement uses TRBV5-4 and TRBJ2-5, with TRBD2 matching over 12 bases. The junction had 4 bases not matched to a gene; V was cut back by 4 bases and J by 3 bases. The CDR3 sequence is 15 residues long. Germline CDR1 reads SGHNT; CDR2 reads YYREEE (reference sequence).

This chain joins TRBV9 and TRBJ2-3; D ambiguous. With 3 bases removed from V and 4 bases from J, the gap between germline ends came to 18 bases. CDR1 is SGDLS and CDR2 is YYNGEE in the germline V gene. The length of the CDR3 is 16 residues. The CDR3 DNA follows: TGTGCCAGCAGCGGCAAGTTTGGTGGCGAGGCAGATACGCAGTATTTT. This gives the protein CASSGKFGGEADTQYF.

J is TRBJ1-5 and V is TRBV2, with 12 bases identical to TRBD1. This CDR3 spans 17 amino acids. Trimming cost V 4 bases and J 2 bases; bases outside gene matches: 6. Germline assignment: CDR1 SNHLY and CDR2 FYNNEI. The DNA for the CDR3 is TGTGCCAGCAGTGTGATGGGACAGGGGGCTCGCAATCAGCCCCAGCATTTT. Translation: CASSVMGQGARNQPQHF.